This T cell receptor (beta chain) was documented in a study of shared clonotypes between healthy human individuals. In the original analysis: Junction-only immunoSEQ data arrived without quality scores, meaning filtering differed. Data came from immunoSEQ multiplex PCR; TCRdb stores just in-frame clones and leaves some out. D and trimming come from the DNA, and the V and J calls and clone size come from that table. In the table there are roughly 490,000 clones, 70% to 85% of which are singletons. A few counts support this clone. CDR3 length: 13 residues. The ends were cut back, 3 bases at V and 5 bases at J, with 13 bases in the middle. The germline V gene has CDR1 SQVTM and CDR2 ANQGSEA.

The sequence was obtained from a woman in her forties in good health. Some clones in this sample may be carry-over from other donors' samples. The specimen sequenced was PBMCs. This chain connects TRBV29-1 to TRBJ1-1; D is unresolved. CDR3: CSVEAGSQTEAFF. DNA of the CDR3: TGCAGCGTTGAGGCAGGATCGCAGACTGAAGCTTTCTTT. Together with reference TRBV29-1 and TRBJ1-1, the CDR3 gives the full variable domain: SAVISQKPSRDICQRGTSLTIQCQVDSQVTMMFWYRQQPGQSLTLIATANQGSEATYESGFVIDKFPISRPNLTFSTLTVSNMSPEDSSIYLCSVEAGSQTEAFFGQGTRLTVV.